Below, 15 T cell receptor beta chains from the same sample are listed, as sequenced in a study of T cell changes during pregnancy in multiple sclerosis. Profiled with immunoSEQ multiplex PCR; TCRdb holds only in-frame clones, not every one. The table lists roughly 33,000 clones, about 90% of them singletons. This sample comprised CD4+ T cells from peripheral blood mononuclear cells, obtained in the third trimester of pregnancy. Source of these receptors: a female donor in good health, enrolled as a control in a pregnancy study.

This chain joins TRBV5-6 and TRBJ2-7; perhaps TRBD1 as D (7 bases). CDR1 is SGHDT, CDR2 YYEEEE, per germline. The CDR3 length is 15 residues. Trimming shortened V by 4 bases and J by 0 bases, and 14 bases separated the two germline ends. As DNA, the CDR3 is TGTGCCAGCAGCCGGGGGACAGTCGTCTCCTACGAGCAGTACTTC. Its protein is CASSRGTVVSYEQYF. Full variable domain (missing parts from reference TRBV5-6 and TRBJ2-7): DAGVTQSPTHLIKTRGQQVTLRCSPKSGHDTVSWYQQALGQGPQFIFQYYEEEERQRGNFPDRFSGHQFPNYSSELNVNALLLGDSALYLCASSRGTVVSYEQYFGPGTRLTVT.

This chain uses TRBV18 with TRBJ2-7; 7 bases fit TRBD1. Germline CDR1 and CDR2: KGHSH and LQKENI. V lost 6 bases and J lost 5; bases outside the gene matches: 7. The CDR3 runs 13 residues. DNA of the CDR3: TGTGCCAGCTCGCCGAGGGGGCCAGACGAGCAGTACTTC. Protein product: CASSPRGPDEQYF.

This clone came up once. The chain couples TRBV10-1 to TRBJ2-1; D gene unclear. Trimming removed 8 bases at V and 0 bases at J, with 23 bases between. Per the germline V gene, CDR1 is WNHNN and CDR2 is SYGVQD (reference sequence). CDR3 length: 18 residues. DNA of the CDR3: TGCGCCAGCCCTCAGGAATCAATAAGATTCAGCTCCTACAATGAGCAGTTCTTC. Protein: CASPQESIRFSSYNEQFF.

V is TRBV4-2 and J is TRBJ1-6; TRBD1 agrees at 8 bases. Per the germline V gene, CDR1 is LGHNA and CDR2 is YNFKEQ. This CDR3 spans 15 amino acids. After removal of 0 bases from V and 7 bases from J, the junction contained 2 bases not matched to a gene. The CDR3 spells CASSQEDRENSPLHF. The CDR3 DNA reads as TGTGCCAGCAGCCAAGAGGACAGGGAGAATTCACCCCTCCACTTT.

This chain connects TRBV19 to TRBJ1-1; 9 nucleotides align to TRBD1. From germline, CDR1 is LNHDA and CDR2 SQIVND (reference sequence). The CDR3 has 16 amino acids. The junction had 8 bases not matched to a gene; V was cut back by 1 base and J by 5 bases. The CDR3 region has the DNA TGTGCCAGTAGTATAGGGGCCGGGACAGGGCGGACTGAAGCTTTCTTT. Its translation is CASSIGAGTGRTEAFF.

V usage is TRBV7-2 and J usage is TRBJ2-7; 13 bases are a match to TRBD2. With 4 bases clipped from V and 5 bases from J, the junction kept 2 bases outside the gene matches. This CDR3 comprises 14 residues. Germline V lookup: CDR1 SGHTA, CDR2 FQGNSA. The CDR3 DNA reads as TGTGCCAGCAGCTACGGACTAGCGGGAGACGAGCAGTACTTC. It specifies CASSYGLAGDEQYF.

The V call is TRBV10-3, the J call TRBJ2-5; 7 nucleotides agree with TRBD2. Trimming removed 3 bases from V and 2 bases from J; junction bases left unmatched: 12. CDR1 is ENHRY, CDR2 SYGVKD, per germline. The CDR3 has 17 residues. Here the CDR3 reads CAISDLSRGGGQETQYF. The CDR3 DNA sequence: TGTGCCATCAGTGACCTATCACGCGGGGGTGGGCAAGAGACCCAGTACTTC.

This sequence joins TRBV25-1 and TRBJ2-7; D is uncertain. With 0 bases removed from V and 5 bases from J, the gap between germline ends came to 8 bases. The CDR3 runs 13 residues. Per germline, CDR1 MGHDK and CDR2 SYGVNS. In DNA form, the CDR3 reads TGTGCCAGCAGTGAATATACATCGAACGAGCAGTACTTC. Amino acids: CASSEYTSNEQYF.

The rearrangement uses TRBV28 and TRBJ1-4; D uncertain. Germline loops: CDR1 MDHEN, CDR2 SYDVKM. The CDR3 length is 12 residues. The ends were cut back, 4 bases at V and 11 bases at J, with 11 bases in the middle. CDR3 sequence: CASSSNVGKLFF. CDR3 nucleotide sequence: TGTGCCAGCAGTTCTAATGTCGGGAAACTGTTTTTT.

The V call is TRBV21-1, the J call TRBJ2-5; the table's TRBD1 call for D was not verified on the DNA. TRBV21-1 is reported as a pseudogene. The CDR3 has 15 amino acids. CDR3 sequence reads: CASSKASQGRETQYF. The CDR3 nucleotides read TGTGCCAGCAGCAAAGCCTCCCAGGGGAGAGAGACCCAGTACTTC.

The chain couples TRBV11-3 to TRBJ2-3, with D uncertain. V dropped 1 base and J dropped 3 bases, with 8 bases sitting between them. Germline lookup yields CDR1 SGHNT and CDR2 YENEEA. There are 14 residues in the CDR3. The CDR3 spells CASSLASRTDTQYF. For the CDR3, the DNA is TGTGCCAGCAGCTTAGCGTCGAGAACAGATACGCAGTATTTT.

The rearrangement links TRBV7-8 to TRBJ2-7, with 7 nucleotides matching TRBD1. The CDR3 runs 11 residues. Germline V gene lookup returns CDR1 SGHVS and CDR2 FQNEAQ. V dropped 5 bases and J dropped 10; count of bases not matched to a gene: 5. The CDR3 loop reads CASSQTGAQYF. As DNA, the CDR3 is TGTGCCAGCAGCCAAACAGGGGCCCAGTACTTC.

The gene calls are TRBV5-1 and TRBJ1-2; D not resolved. Trimming shortened V by 0 bases and J by 0 bases, and 6 bases separated the two germline ends. This CDR3 has 14 amino acids. Germline CDR1 is SGHRS and CDR2 is YFSETQ. CDR3 residues: CASSLAGANYGYTF. The CDR3, as DNA: TGCGCCAGCAGCTTGGCCGGGGCTAACTATGGCTACACCTTC.

This rearrangement joins TRBV9 to TRBJ2-5; D might be TRBD1 (6 bases). Looked up from germline, CDR1 is SGDLS and CDR2 is YYNGEE. The CDR3 loop spans 15 amino acids. V lost 3 bases and J 5 bases, leaving 17 bases between the germline ends. The chain's CDR3 is CASSGDPGRGETQYF. The CDR3 coding sequence is TGTGCCAGCAGCGGAGACCCTGGAAGGGGGGAGACCCAGTACTTC.

This clone was detected once. The V and J genes are TRBV5-4 and TRBJ2-7; D uncertain. Between the trimmed V and J ends, which lost 0 bases and 2 bases, there was a span of 9 bases. CDR1 and CDR2 (germline): SGHNT, YYREEE (reference sequence). The CDR3 consists of 14 residues. This chain's CDR3 is CASSLEPLPYEQYF. In DNA, the CDR3 is TGTGCCAGCAGCTTGGAGCCGCTACCCTACGAGCAGTACTTC.